This entry lists 22 T cell receptor beta chains sequenced from one sample in a study of cytomegalovirus exposure and HLA in healthy donors. Researchers ran the PCR with 60 Vbeta and 13 Jbeta primers. Produced via immunoSEQ multiplex PCR; TCRdb's table is partial and in-frame only. This table has 160,000 or so clones, 81% appearing once. The sequencing sample was made of PBMCs. These receptors were taken from a woman between 50 and 59 years old in good health and CMV-seronegative.

The chain couples TRBV19 to TRBJ2-7, with 7 bases matching TRBD1. The CDR3 contains 13 residues. The J segment lost 0 bases and the V segment lost 6 bases, leaving 2 bases of the junction unmatched. Germline loops: CDR1 LNHDA, CDR2 SQIVND (reference sequence). Here the CDR3 DNA reads TGTGCCAGTAGGGGACAGCGCTCCTACGAGCAGTACTTC. It encodes CASRGQRSYEQYF.

The chain has TRBV7-2 and TRBJ2-1, with D possibly being TRBD1 (5 bases). The V end was cut by 3 bases, the J end by 6 bases, with 12 bases between. Germline CDR1 is SGHTA and CDR2 is FQGNSA. The CDR3 has 14 amino acids. CDR3 DNA: TGTGCCAGCAGCTTCGAATCAGGGCTCAATGAGCAGTTCTTC. Translation gives CASSFESGLNEQFF.

This clone has a single count. J is TRBJ2-3 and V is TRBV4-1, with 11 bases fitting TRBD2. CDR3 length: 16 residues. J was trimmed by 2 bases and V by 5 bases; bases with no gene match: 6. Germline CDR1 MGHRA, CDR2 YSYEKL. In DNA, the CDR3 is TGCGCCAGCAGCACACTAGCGGGGGTCAACACAGATACGCAGTATTTT. It yields the protein CASSTLAGVNTDTQYF.

This clone was observed a few times. The CDR3 DNA reads as TGTGCCAGCAGCTTAGCGACAGAGGTCGCAGATACGCAGTATTTT. Translated, it gives CASSLATEVADTQYF. The chain links TRBV7-2 to TRBJ2-3; D is possibly TRBD1 (5 bases). Germline-derived CDR1 and CDR2 are SGHTA and FQGNSA. The CDR3 extends over 15 amino acids. Between the trimmed V and J ends, which lost 0 bases and 4 bases, there was a span of 11 bases.

This chain joins TRBV5-6 and TRBJ1-2; 11 bases map to TRBD1. V lost 2 bases and J lost 2; bases outside the gene matches: 2. Germline V lookup: CDR1 SGHDT, CDR2 YYEEEE. The CDR3 totals 15 residues. CDR3 nucleotide sequence: TGTGCCAGCAGCTTTGGGACAGGGGGAAACTATGGCTACACCTTC. Residues: CASSFGTGGNYGYTF. The full variable domain, its missing parts supplied by reference TRBV5-6 and TRBJ1-2, is DAGVTQSPTHLIKTRGQQVTLRCSPKSGHDTVSWYQQALGQGPQFIFQYYEEEERQRGNFPDRFSGHQFPNYSSELNVNALLLGDSALYLCASSFGTGGNYGYTFGSGTRLTVV.

The V gene is TRBV19, the J gene TRBJ2-5; D is perhaps TRBD1 (6 bases). With 3 bases removed from V and 5 bases from J, the gap between germline ends came to 10 bases. This CDR3 spans 13 amino acids. CDR1 is LNHDA and CDR2 is SQIVND in the germline V gene (reference sequence). CDR3 in amino acids: CASSIAGAETQYF. CDR3 nucleotide sequence: TGTGCCAGTAGTATCGCAGGGGCCGAGACCCAGTACTTC.

This clone was counted a single time. The CDR3 DNA reads as TGTGCCAGCAGCCCCAGGATCTACGAGCAGTACTTC. This translates into CASSPRIYEQYF. The rearrangement joins TRBV11-2 to TRBJ2-7, with D unclear. V lost 5 bases to trimming and J lost 3 bases, with 8 bases between them. The germline V gene encodes CDR1 SGHAT and CDR2 FQNNGV. This CDR3 is built from 12 residues. Full variable domain (missing parts from reference TRBV11-2 and TRBJ2-7): EAGVAQSPRYKIIEKRQSVAFWCNPISGHATLYWYQQILGQGPKLLIQFQNNGVVDDSQLPKDRFSAERLKGVDSTLKIQPAKLEDSAVYLCASSPRIYEQYFGPGTRLTVT.

V usage is TRBV7-9 and J usage is TRBJ2-5; 7 bases align to TRBD1. With V trimmed by 3 bases and J by 5 bases, 9 bases remained unmatched. The CDR3 has 15 residues. Per germline, CDR1 SEHNR and CDR2 FQNEAQ (reference sequence). The CDR3 loop reads CASSFPTGARETQYF. Here the CDR3 DNA reads TGTGCCAGCAGCTTTCCCACAGGGGCGAGGGAGACCCAGTACTTC. Filled out from reference TRBV7-9 and TRBJ2-5, the complete variable domain reads DTGVSQNPRHKITKRGQNVTFRCDPISEHNRLYWYRQTLGQGPEFLTYFQNEAQLEKSRLLSDRFSAERPKGSFSTLEIQRTEQGDSAMYLCASSFPTGARETQYFGPGTRLLVL.

The J gene is TRBJ2-7, the V gene TRBV28; weak D call: TRBD2 (5 bases). The ends were cut back, 8 bases at V and 1 base at J, with 15 bases in the middle. The V gene's germline CDR1 is MDHEN and CDR2 SYDVKM. The CDR3 has 14 residues. This chain's CDR3 is CASHEGGPSYEQYF. The DNA for the CDR3 is TGTGCCAGCCACGAGGGCGGGCCGTCCTACGAGCAGTACTTC. Using reference TRBV28 and TRBJ2-7 for the parts outside the CDR3, the full variable domain is DVKVTQSSRYLVKRTGEKVFLECVQDMDHENMFWYRQDPGLGLRLIYFSYDVKMKEKGDIPEGYSVSREKKERFSLILESASTNQTSMYLCASHEGGPSYEQYFGPGTRLTVT.

The gene calls are TRBV11-2 and TRBJ1-4, with D possibly matching TRBD1 (6 bases). CDR3 length: 15 amino acids. Germline CDR1 and CDR2: SGHAT and FQNNGV. Trimming pared 5 bases from V and 3 bases from J, leaving 13 bases between. The CDR3 loop reads CASSPLGAANEKLFF. CDR3 in DNA: TGTGCCAGCAGCCCCCTGGGGGCAGCTAATGAAAAACTGTTTTTT.

As for this clone: At one boundary the junction diverges from the germline segment, which might be a read error. The V gene is TRBV9, the J gene TRBJ2-3, with TRBD2 matching over 8 bases. Per germline, CDR1 SGDLS and CDR2 YYNGEE. The CDR3 has 17 residues. The CDR3 protein is CAGSVRGGPTPTDTQYF. In DNA, the CDR3 is TGTGCCGGCAGCGTCCGCGGGGGGCCTACCCCTACAGATACGCAGTATTTT.

The chain couples TRBV2 to TRBJ2-7; D not certain. This CDR3 is 13 amino acids long. With 4 bases removed from V and 3 bases from J, the gap between germline ends came to 10 bases. The V gene's germline CDR1 is SNHLY and CDR2 FYNNEI. The chain's CDR3 is CASSGPGIYEQYF. Written as DNA, the CDR3 is TGTGCCAGCAGTGGGCCAGGAATCTACGAGCAGTACTTC.

J is TRBJ1-2 and V is TRBV7-9, with 9 bases fitting TRBD1. There are 15 residues in the CDR3. V was clipped by 4 bases and J by 6 bases; unmatched bases: 9. Germline CDR1 SEHNR, CDR2 FQNEAQ (reference sequence). CDR3 in DNA: TGTGCCAGCAGCTCACGGGACAGGGAGAGGAATGGCTACACCTTC. Its protein is CASSSRDRERNGYTF.

This chain links TRBV7-8 with TRBJ2-5; maybe TRBD2 (6 bases). Germline assignment: CDR1 SGHVS and CDR2 FQNEAQ. V shed 3 bases and J shed 3 bases, with 17 bases lying between them. CDR3 length: 16 residues. CDR3 nucleotide sequence: TGTGCCAGCAGCTTGAGCGGGTCTCACGAAAAAGAGACCCAGTACTTC. Translated, it gives CASSLSGSHEKETQYF.

The chain has TRBV29-1 and TRBJ2-1; weak D call: TRBD2 (6 bases). In germline, CDR1 is SQVTM, CDR2 ANQGSEA. Trimming stripped 7 bases from V and 3 bases from J, with 19 bases between. This CDR3 has 15 residues. DNA of the CDR3: TGCAGCGCCCATCCGGGAGCGCGGTACTACAATGAGCAGTTCTTC. It encodes CSAHPGARYYNEQFF.

The chain carries TRBV27 and TRBJ2-2, with 12 bases aligning to TRBD2. The CDR3 is 17 residues long. V was clipped by 5 bases and J by 6 bases; unmatched bases: 10. Germline lookup yields CDR1 MNHEY and CDR2 SMNVEV (reference sequence). CDR3 region: CASSPRTSGTGAGELFF. The CDR3 DNA follows: TGTGCCAGCAGTCCCAGGACTAGCGGGACGGGGGCCGGGGAGCTGTTTTTT.

Points on this clone: The junction does not match germline at one end; this may be a read error. The V gene is TRBV4-1, the J gene TRBJ1-2; no reliable D call. The CDR3 is made up of 13 amino acids. CDR1 and CDR2 from the germline V gene are MGHRA and YSYEKL. CDR3 in amino acids: CANSQTENYGYTF. DNA for the CDR3: TGCGCCAACAGCCAAACGGAGAACTATGGCTACACCTTC.

The rearrangement joins TRBV11-2 to TRBJ2-7, with 9 bases identical to TRBD2. Germline-derived CDR1 and CDR2 are SGHAT and FQNNGV. The V segment lost 3 bases and the J segment 0 bases; nucleotides outside the gene matches: 3. The length of the CDR3 is 15 residues. The CDR3 reads CASSLSGGSSYEQYF. Written as DNA, the CDR3 is TGTGCCAGCAGCTTGAGCGGGGGGTCCTCCTACGAGCAGTACTTC. The entire variable domain, with the rest obtained from reference TRBV11-2 and TRBJ2-7, is as follows: EAGVAQSPRYKIIEKRQSVAFWCNPISGHATLYWYQQILGQGPKLLIQFQNNGVVDDSQLPKDRFSAERLKGVDSTLKIQPAKLEDSAVYLCASSLSGGSSYEQYFGPGTRLTVT.

The gene calls are TRBV6-5 and TRBJ1-4; D gene unclear. CDR3 length equals 14 residues. CDR1 and CDR2 (germline): MNHEY, SVGAGI. Trimming removed 2 bases at V and 7 bases at J, with 11 bases between. CDR3 DNA: TGTGCCAGCAGTTACCCCGGGGTGACTGAAAAACTGTTTTTT. The encoded protein is CASSYPGVTEKLFF.

The V gene is TRBV27, the J gene TRBJ1-2; TRBD1 aligns across 10 bases. Germline values: CDR1 MNHEY, CDR2 SMNVEV (reference sequence). The CDR3 sequence is 14 residues long. The ends lost 5 bases at V and 5 bases at J; junction bases unmatched: 5. The CDR3 DNA is TGTGCCAGCAGTGGACAGGGGGGACTGTATGGCTACACCTTC. Translation gives CASSGQGGLYGYTF.

The rearrangement uses TRBV7-8 and TRBJ2-4; the match to TRBD1 covers 8 bases. V trimming: 4 bases; J trimming: 0 bases; junction bases outside the gene matches: 2. In germline, CDR1 is SGHVS, CDR2 FQNEAQ. The CDR3 extends over 15 amino acids. The CDR3 bases are TGTGCCAGCAGCTCAACAGGGGGAGCCAAAAACATTCAGTACTTC. This encodes CASSSTGGAKNIQYF.

The chain employs TRBV5-8 and TRBJ2-3; no clear D. The germline V gene has CDR1 SGHTS and CDR2 YDEGEE. V dropped 1 base and J dropped 2 bases, with 11 bases sitting between them. The CDR3 spans 15 residues. The CDR3 is CASSLNRVHTDTQYF. The CDR3, as DNA: TGTGCCAGCAGCTTGAACCGAGTCCACACAGATACGCAGTATTTT.